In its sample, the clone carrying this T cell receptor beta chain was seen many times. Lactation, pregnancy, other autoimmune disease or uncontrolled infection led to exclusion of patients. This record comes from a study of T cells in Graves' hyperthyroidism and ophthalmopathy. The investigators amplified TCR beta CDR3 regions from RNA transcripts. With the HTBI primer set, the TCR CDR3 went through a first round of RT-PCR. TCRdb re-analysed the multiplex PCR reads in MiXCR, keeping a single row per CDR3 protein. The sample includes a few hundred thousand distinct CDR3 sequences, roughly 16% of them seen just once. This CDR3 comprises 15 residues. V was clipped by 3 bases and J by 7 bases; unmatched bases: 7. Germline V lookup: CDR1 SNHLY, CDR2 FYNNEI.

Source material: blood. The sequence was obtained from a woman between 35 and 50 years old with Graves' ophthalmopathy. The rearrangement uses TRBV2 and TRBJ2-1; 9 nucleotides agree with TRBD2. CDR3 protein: CASSDSGGRLNEQFF. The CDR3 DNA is TGTGCCAGCAGTGATAGCGGGGGCCGCTTAAATGAGCAGTTCTTC. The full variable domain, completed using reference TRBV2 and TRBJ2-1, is EPEVTQTPSHQVTQMGQEVILRCVPISNHLYFYWYRQILGQKVEFLVSFYNNEISEKSEIFDDQFSVERPDGSNFTLKIRSTKLEDSAMYFCASSDSGGRLNEQFFGPGTRLTVL.